This TCR beta chain was documented in a study of Graves' ophthalmopathy and Graves' hyperthyroidism. Turning to the study itself: Pretreatment peripheral blood was obtained at initial diagnosis.

Findings of the study overall: Blood also harbored most expanded thyroid clonotypes above 0.001 frequency. The model predicted ophthalmopathy progression with around 69% sensitivity and 72% to 85% specificity.

The CDR3 sequence is 15 residues long. CDR1 is LGHNA, CDR2 YSLEER, per germline. RNA transcripts were the template, and TCR beta CDR3 regions were amplified from them. HTBI-primed first-round RT-PCR preceded second-round multiplex PCR. TCRdb called the multiplex PCR reads again in MiXCR, with one record for every CDR3 protein. The sample lists a few hundred thousand distinct CDR3 sequences; 15% to 20% were seen once. Lactation, pregnancy, uncontrolled infections and other autoimmune diseases were all grounds for excluding patients. This clonotype was counted at least ten times. Its antigen remains unidentified. The junction departs from germline at one end; a sequencing error may be responsible.

Sequencing used peripheral blood. This TCR was recovered from a woman in her late teens or twenties with Graves' ophthalmopathy. This sequence joins TRBV4-3 and TRBJ1-1; no reliable D call. As DNA, the CDR3 is TGCGCCAGCAGCCCGAGGGCATCCTTGAATACTGAAGCTTTCTTT. Translated, it gives CASSPRASLNTEAFF.